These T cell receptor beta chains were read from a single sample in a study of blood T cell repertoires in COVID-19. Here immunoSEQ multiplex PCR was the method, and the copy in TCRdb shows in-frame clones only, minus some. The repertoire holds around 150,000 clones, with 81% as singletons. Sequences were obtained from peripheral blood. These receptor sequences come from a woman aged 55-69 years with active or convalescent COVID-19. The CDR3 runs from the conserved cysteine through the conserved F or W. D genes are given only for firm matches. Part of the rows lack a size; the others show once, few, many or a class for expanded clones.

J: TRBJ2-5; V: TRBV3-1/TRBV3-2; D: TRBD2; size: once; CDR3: CASSPTSGGQETQYF; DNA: TGTGCCAGCAGCCCGACTAGCGGGGGCCAAGAGACCCAGTACTTC
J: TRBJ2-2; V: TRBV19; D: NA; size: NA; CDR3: CASKSDAGIETGELFF; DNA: TGTGCCAGTAAGAGCGATGCGGGTATAGAGACCGGGGAGCTGTTTTTT
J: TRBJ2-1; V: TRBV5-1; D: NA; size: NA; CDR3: CASSASRERGYNEQFF; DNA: TGCGCCAGCTCAGCTTCCCGGGAGAGGGGCTACAATGAGCAGTTCTTC
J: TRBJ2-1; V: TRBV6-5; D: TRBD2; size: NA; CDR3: CASGSSGRPEQFF; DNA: TGTGCCAGCGGGTCTAGCGGGAGACCCGAGCAGTTCTTC
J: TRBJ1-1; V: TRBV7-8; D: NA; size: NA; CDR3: CASSKAATGTEAFF; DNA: TGTGCCAGCAGCAAAGCTGCCACGGGTACTGAAGCTTTCTTT
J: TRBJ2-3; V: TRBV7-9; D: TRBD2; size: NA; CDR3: CASSLRRSGRAGDTQYF; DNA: TGTGCCAGCAGCTTGAGGCGCAGCGGGAGGGCCGGAGATACGCAGTATTTT
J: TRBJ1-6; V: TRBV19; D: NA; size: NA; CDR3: CASSMLQYNSPLHF; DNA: TGTGCCAGTAGTATGCTGCAGTATAATTCACCCCTCCACTTT
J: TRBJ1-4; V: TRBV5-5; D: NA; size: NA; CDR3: CASRTGRDEKLFF; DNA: TGTGCCAGCAGGACCGGGCGGGATGAAAAACTGTTTTTT
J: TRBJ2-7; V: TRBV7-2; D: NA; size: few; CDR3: CASSLRREGEQYF; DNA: TGTGCCAGCAGCTTAAGGCGGGAAGGGGAGCAGTACTTC
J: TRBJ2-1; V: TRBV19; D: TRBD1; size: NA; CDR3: CASSIEGRGLWDEQFF; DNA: TGTGCCAGTAGTATAGAAGGCAGGGGGCTCTGGGATGAGCAGTTCTTC
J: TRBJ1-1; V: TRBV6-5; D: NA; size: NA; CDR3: CASSYDSNTEAFF; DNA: TGTGCCAGCAGTTACGACAGTAACACTGAAGCTTTCTTT
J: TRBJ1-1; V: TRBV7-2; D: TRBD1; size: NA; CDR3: CASSPYPQGGFGTEAFF; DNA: TGTGCCAGCAGCCCGTACCCACAGGGGGGTTTTGGCACTGAAGCTTTCTTT
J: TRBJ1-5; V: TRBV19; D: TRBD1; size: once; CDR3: CASSRGQGSNQPQHF; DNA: TGTGCCAGTAGTAGGGGACAGGGGAGCAATCAGCCCCAGCATTTT
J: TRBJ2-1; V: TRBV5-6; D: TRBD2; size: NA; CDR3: CASSLFETSPFPDEQFF; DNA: TGTGCCAGCAGCTTGTTTGAGACTAGCCCCTTCCCCGATGAGCAGTTCTTC
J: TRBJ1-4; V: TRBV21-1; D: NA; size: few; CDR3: CASLEQGVAATNEKLFF; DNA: TGTGCCAGCCTCGAACAGGGGGTGGCGGCAACTAATGAAAAACTGTTTTTT
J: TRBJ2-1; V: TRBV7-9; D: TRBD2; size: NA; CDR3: CASIPQGGGAHEQFF; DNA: TGTGCCAGCATTCCCCAGGGCGGGGGGGCACATGAGCAGTTCTTC
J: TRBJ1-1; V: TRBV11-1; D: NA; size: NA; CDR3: CASRWTPGTEAFF; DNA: TGTGCCAGCAGATGGACCCCGGGGACTGAAGCTTTCTTT
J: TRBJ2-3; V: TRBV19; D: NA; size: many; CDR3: CASSHIEGAQYF; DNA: TGTGCCAGTAGTCACATAGAAGGAGCGCAGTATTTT
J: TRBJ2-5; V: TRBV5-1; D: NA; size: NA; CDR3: CASSLAGGIGYQETQYF; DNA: TGCGCCAGCAGCTTGGCTGGGGGGATAGGGTACCAAGAGACCCAGTACTTC
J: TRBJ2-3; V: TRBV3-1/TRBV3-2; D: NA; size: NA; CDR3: CASSQAWAGDLTDTQYF; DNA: TGTGCCAGCAGCCAAGCTTGGGCAGGGGACCTCACAGATACGCAGTATTTT
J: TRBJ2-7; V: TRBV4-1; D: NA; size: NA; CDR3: CASSQSLSYEQYF; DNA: TGCGCCAGCAGCCAATCACTTTCATACGAGCAGTACTTC
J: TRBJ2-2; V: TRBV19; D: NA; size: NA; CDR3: CATTGLSNTGELFF; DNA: TGTGCCACCACGGGACTCTCGAACACCGGGGAGCTGTTTTTT
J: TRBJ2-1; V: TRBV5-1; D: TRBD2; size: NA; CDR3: CASSSSLGTSGRGQFF; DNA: TGCGCCAGCAGCTCCTCTTTGGGGACTAGCGGGAGGGGGCAGTTCTTC
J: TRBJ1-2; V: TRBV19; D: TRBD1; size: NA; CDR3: CASSISGGGYGYTF; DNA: TGTGCCAGTAGTATCTCAGGGGGCGGCTATGGCTACACCTTC
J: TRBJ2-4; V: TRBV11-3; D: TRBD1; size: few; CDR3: CASIRSGQEQNIQYF; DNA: TGTGCCAGCATACGGTCCGGACAGGAACAAAACATTCAGTACTTC
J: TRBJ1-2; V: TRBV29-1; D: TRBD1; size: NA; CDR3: CSVEEGTGGLGYTF; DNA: TGCAGCGTTGAAGAAGGGACAGGAGGGTTGGGCTACACCTTC
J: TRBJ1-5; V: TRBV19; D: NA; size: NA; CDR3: CASSIEGFGQPQHF; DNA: TGTGCCAGTAGTATCGAAGGTTTCGGGCAGCCCCAGCATTTT
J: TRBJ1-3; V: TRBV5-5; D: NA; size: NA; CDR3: CASRQSLGEGNTIYF; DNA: TGTGCCAGCCGCCAAAGTCTCGGGGAAGGAAACACCATATATTTT
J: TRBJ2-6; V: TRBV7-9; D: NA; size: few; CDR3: CASSLGQGSGANVLTF; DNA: TGTGCCAGCAGCTTAGGCCAGGGATCTGGGGCCAACGTCCTGACTTTC
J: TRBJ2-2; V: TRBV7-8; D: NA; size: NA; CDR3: CASSLAGQSNTGELFF; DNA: TGTGCCAGCAGCTTAGCCGGACAGTCGAACACCGGGGAGCTGTTTTTT
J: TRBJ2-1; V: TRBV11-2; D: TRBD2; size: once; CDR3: CASSLDLAGVSSYNEQFF; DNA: TGTGCCAGCAGCTTAGACCTAGCGGGGGTAAGCTCCTACAATGAGCAGTTCTTC
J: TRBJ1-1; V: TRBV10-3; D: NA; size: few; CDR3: CAISGGLHIRQDEAFF; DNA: TGTGCCATCAGTGGGGGCCTGCACATTCGACAGGATGAAGCTTTCTTT
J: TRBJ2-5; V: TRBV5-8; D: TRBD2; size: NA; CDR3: CASSLVTSGGGKTQYF; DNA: TGTGCCAGCAGCTTGGTGACTAGCGGGGGTGGAAAGACCCAGTACTTC
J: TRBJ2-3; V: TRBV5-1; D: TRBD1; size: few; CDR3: CASSWDREVADTQYF; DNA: TGCGCCAGCAGCTGGGACAGGGAAGTCGCAGATACGCAGTATTTT
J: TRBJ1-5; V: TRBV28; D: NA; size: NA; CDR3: CASKRTGLGNQPQHF; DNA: TGTGCCAGCAAGAGAACAGGGCTGGGCAATCAGCCCCAGCATTTT
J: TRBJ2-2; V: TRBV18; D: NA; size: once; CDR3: CASSPGAITGELFF; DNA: TGTGCCAGCTCACCAGGGGCGATCACCGGGGAGCTGTTTTTT
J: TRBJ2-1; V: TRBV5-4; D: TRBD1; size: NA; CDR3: CASSLRTGDGNEQFF; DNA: TGTGCCAGCAGCTTGAGGACAGGGGACGGGAATGAGCAGTTCTTC
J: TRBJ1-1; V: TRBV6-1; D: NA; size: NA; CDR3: CASSEFPGDTEAFF; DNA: TGTGCCAGCAGTGAATTTCCGGGGGACACTGAAGCTTTCTTT
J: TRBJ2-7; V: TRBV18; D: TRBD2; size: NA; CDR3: CASSPPLAGVYEQYF; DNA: TGTGCCAGCTCACCACCGTTGGCGGGAGTCTACGAGCAGTACTTC
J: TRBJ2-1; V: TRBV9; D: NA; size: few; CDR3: CASSVEFRGSSYNEQFF; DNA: TGTGCCAGCAGCGTAGAGTTCCGGGGGAGCTCCTACAATGAGCAGTTCTTC
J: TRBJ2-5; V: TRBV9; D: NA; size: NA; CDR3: CASTRNSGGIETQYF; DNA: TGTGCCAGCACCCGTAATTCAGGTGGAATAGAGACCCAGTACTTC